The 10 T cell receptor beta chains presented below share a single source sample, sequenced in a study of cytomegalovirus exposure and HLA in healthy donors. Primers for the PCR totalled 60 Vbeta and 13 Jbeta. The table came from immunoSEQ multiplex PCR; TCRdb's copy has only in-frame clones and leaves some out. This table holds over 150,000 clones, more than 65% found once. The material sequenced was PBMCs. All receptors come from a young woman in good health and CMV-seropositive.

The chain carries TRBV9 and TRBJ2-7, with no clear D. CDR3 length equals 16 residues. The V end lost 0 bases, the J end lost 0 bases, and 13 bases lay between the germline ends. The V gene's germline CDR1 is SGDLS and CDR2 YYNGEE. The CDR3 sequence: CASSVGVARISYEQYF. DNA of the CDR3: TGTGCCAGCAGCGTAGGGGTGGCGCGGATCTCCTACGAGCAGTACTTC. The full variable domain, completed using reference TRBV9 and TRBJ2-7, is DSGVTQTPKHLITATGQRVTLRCSPRSGDLSVYWYQQSLDQGLQFLIQYYNGEERAKGNILERFSAQQFPDLHSELNLSSLELGDSALYFCASSVGVARISYEQYFGPGTRLTVT.

The rearrangement joins TRBV5-1 to TRBJ1-1; tentative D call: TRBD1 (6 bases). In germline, CDR1 is SGHRS, CDR2 YFSETQ. Trimming stripped 5 bases from V and 0 bases from J, with 11 bases between. CDR3 length equals 14 residues. For the CDR3, the DNA is TGCGCCAGCAGTCAAACAGGGATGAACACTGAAGCTTTCTTT. This gives the protein CASSQTGMNTEAFF.

The chain carries TRBV18 and TRBJ2-1; tentative D call: TRBD2 (5 bases). With 6 bases removed from V and 7 bases from J, the gap between germline ends came to 13 bases. This CDR3 contains 13 residues. Germline V gene sequence: CDR1 KGHSH, CDR2 LQKENI. The CDR3 DNA follows: TGTGCCAGCTCCCTCGGGTGGGAGAATGAGCAGTTCTTC. This gives the protein CASSLGWENEQFF.

The rearrangement links TRBV28 to TRBJ1-2; D not certain. This CDR3 comprises 12 residues. The V end lost 3 bases, the J end lost 8 bases, and 10 bases lay between the germline ends. CDR1 MDHEN and CDR2 SYDVKM come from the germline V gene. The chain's CDR3 is CASSFPQRGYTF. For the CDR3, the DNA is TGTGCCAGCAGTTTCCCCCAACGGGGCTACACCTTC.

This clone was counted between two and nine times. The CDR3 DNA is TGTGCCAGCAGTGAAAGGGGGGGGAACACTGAAGCTTTCTTT. It yields the protein CASSERGGNTEAFF. The chain combines TRBV6-1 with TRBJ1-1; weak D call: TRBD1 (6 bases). Germline V gene sequence: CDR1 MNHNS, CDR2 SASEGT. The CDR3 extends over 14 amino acids. V lost 2 bases to trimming and J lost 1 base, with 8 bases between them.

This clone is a singleton in its sample. The rearrangement joins TRBV12-5 to TRBJ1-1; 8 nucleotides align to TRBD1. Germline CDR1 and CDR2: LGHNT and FRNRAP. V was pared by 7 bases and J by 5 bases, with 9 bases of the junction left unmatched. This CDR3 has 14 residues. The CDR3 region is CASDPDRGRTEAFF. DNA of the CDR3: TGTGCTAGTGACCCCGACAGGGGAAGAACTGAAGCTTTCTTT.

The genes are TRBV28 and TRBJ2-1, with 16 bases aligning to TRBD2. There are 19 residues in the CDR3. The V gene's germline CDR1 is MDHEN and CDR2 SYDVKM. The V segment lost 3 bases and the J segment 10 bases; nucleotides outside the gene matches: 15. CDR3 nucleotides: TGTGCCAGCAGTTTTCAGTTGGGACTAGCGGGAGGGCGGCGGACCGAGCAGTTCTTC. Encoded protein: CASSFQLGLAGGRRTEQFF. Full variable domain (outside the CDR3, taken from reference TRBV28 and TRBJ2-1): DVKVTQSSRYLVKRTGEKVFLECVQDMDHENMFWYRQDPGLGLRLIYFSYDVKMKEKGDIPEGYSVSREKKERFSLILESASTNQTSMYLCASSFQLGLAGGRRTEQFFGPGTRLTVL.

J is TRBJ2-2 and V is TRBV29-1; 10 bases map to TRBD1. Per the germline V gene, CDR1 is SQVTM and CDR2 is ANQGSEA. This CDR3 is built from 13 residues. The V gene end was trimmed by 8 bases and the J gene end by 4 bases; junction bases not matched to a gene: 4. DNA for the CDR3: TGCAGCACGGGACAGGGGATCACCGGGGAGCTGTTTTTT. Translating gives CSTGQGITGELFF.

This sequence joins TRBV10-1 and TRBJ1-5, with D uncertain. The CDR3 consists of 13 residues. Germline V gene lookup returns CDR1 WNHNN and CDR2 SYGVQD (reference sequence). The ends were cut back, 0 bases at V and 4 bases at J, with 4 bases in the middle. DNA of the CDR3: TGCGCCAGCAGTGAGTCCCTAAATCAGCCCCAGCATTTT. Translated, it gives CASSESLNQPQHF.

The chain has TRBV6-1 and TRBJ1-5; no clear D. Germline V gives CDR1 MNHNS, CDR2 SASEGT. Trimming took off 2 bases at V and 3 bases at J, with 11 bases between the two ends. The length of the CDR3 is 15 residues. In nucleotides, the CDR3 is TGTGCCAGCAGTGAACGCGAGCTCTACAATCAGCCCCAGCATTTT. The encoded protein is CASSERELYNQPQHF.